Shown below are 8 T cell receptor beta chains from a single sample sequenced in a study of T cells in Graves' hyperthyroidism and ophthalmopathy. The CDR3 regions of TCR beta were amplified from RNA transcripts. An initial round of RT-PCR targeting the TCR CDR3 relied on the HTBI primer set. TCRdb reanalysed the multiplex PCR reads using MiXCR and keeps one entry per CDR3 protein. This table holds some 530,000 distinct CDR3 sequences, about 22% found once. The material sequenced was blood. The receptors stem from a woman in her 70s with Graves' ophthalmopathy.

This rearrangement joins TRBV30 to TRBJ2-7, with TRBD2 as a possible D gene (5 bases). The CDR3 has 14 amino acids. Deletions cut 4 bases from V and 0 bases from J, with 13 bases between. Germline V gives CDR1 GTSNPN, CDR2 SVGIG (reference sequence). DNA for the CDR3: TGTGCCTGGACTTTAACGGGAACCTCCTACGAGCAGTACTTC. This sequence encodes CAWTLTGTSYEQYF.

The gene calls are TRBV27 and TRBJ1-6, with D uncertain. The V end lost 0 bases, the J end lost 5 bases, and 8 bases lay between the germline ends. Germline CDR1 reads MNHEY; CDR2 reads SMNVEV (reference sequence). The CDR3 extends over 15 amino acids. This CDR3 is CASSLSEENNSPLHF. The CDR3 DNA reads TGTGCCAGCAGTTTATCGGAGGAGAATAATTCACCCCTCCACTTT.

The chain couples TRBV30 to TRBJ2-1; TRBD2 aligns across 7 bases. The germline gives CDR1 GTSNPN, CDR2 SVGIG (reference sequence). The CDR3 consists of 17 residues. J gave up 2 bases and V 0 bases, and 10 bases lay outside the gene matches. The CDR3 region is CAWSVRGSGLAYNEQFF. The CDR3 DNA reads as TGTGCCTGGAGTGTACGCGGTAGCGGGCTTGCCTACAATGAGCAGTTCTTC.

J is TRBJ2-2 and V is TRBV18, with D possibly matching TRBD1 (6 bases). The CDR3 runs to 13 residues. CDR1 KGHSH and CDR2 LQKENI come from the germline V gene. V shed 5 bases and J shed 6 bases, with 10 bases lying between them. The CDR3 loop reads CASSTKGAGELFF. The CDR3 region has the DNA TGTGCCAGCTCAACCAAGGGGGCCGGGGAGCTGTTTTTT.

This clonotype was recorded a few times. The chain couples TRBV6-1 to TRBJ2-7; D is possibly TRBD2 (6 bases). The V end lost 8 bases, the J end lost 3 bases, and 14 bases lay between the germline ends. This CDR3 comprises 13 residues. CDR1 is MNHNS and CDR2 is SASEGT in the germline V gene. The DNA for the CDR3 is TGTGCCAGCCCTAGCGTTTCCCACTACGAGCAGTACTTC. The encoded protein is CASPSVSHYEQYF.

This clonotype was recorded many times. This chain uses TRBV11-2 with TRBJ2-7, with 8 bases identical to TRBD1. V shed 1 base, J shed 6 bases, and the junction held 5 bases outside the gene matches. CDR1 and CDR2 from the germline V gene are SGHAT and FQNNGV. CDR3 length: 14 amino acids. CDR3 DNA: TGTGCCAGCAGCTTAGGGGGACAGGCGTCCGAGCAGTACTTC. This encodes CASSLGGQASEQYF. Variable domain in full (rest from reference TRBV11-2 and TRBJ2-7): EAGVAQSPRYKIIEKRQSVAFWCNPISGHATLYWYQQILGQGPKLLIQFQNNGVVDDSQLPKDRFSAERLKGVDSTLKIQPAKLEDSAVYLCASSLGGQASEQYFGPGTRLTVT.

This clonotype was seen just once. The chain joins TRBV27 to TRBJ1-1; maybe TRBD1 (6 bases). Germline assignment: CDR1 MNHEY and CDR2 SMNVEV (reference sequence). Trimming cost V 0 bases and J 0 bases, with 11 bases left between them. The CDR3 is made up of 16 amino acids. The chain's CDR3 is CASSLSAGDMNTEAFF. In DNA, the CDR3 is TGTGCCAGCAGTTTATCGGCAGGGGATATGAACACTGAAGCTTTCTTT.

This clonotype occurred a few times. This chain links TRBV18 with TRBJ2-5; D ambiguous. This CDR3 contains 13 residues. Germline V CDR1 and CDR2: KGHSH, LQKENI. With 0 bases removed from V and 10 bases from J, the gap between germline ends came to 12 bases. CDR3 bases: TGTGCCAGCTCACCACCCCCCAAAGGGATCCAGTACTTC. Encoded protein: CASSPPPKGIQYF.